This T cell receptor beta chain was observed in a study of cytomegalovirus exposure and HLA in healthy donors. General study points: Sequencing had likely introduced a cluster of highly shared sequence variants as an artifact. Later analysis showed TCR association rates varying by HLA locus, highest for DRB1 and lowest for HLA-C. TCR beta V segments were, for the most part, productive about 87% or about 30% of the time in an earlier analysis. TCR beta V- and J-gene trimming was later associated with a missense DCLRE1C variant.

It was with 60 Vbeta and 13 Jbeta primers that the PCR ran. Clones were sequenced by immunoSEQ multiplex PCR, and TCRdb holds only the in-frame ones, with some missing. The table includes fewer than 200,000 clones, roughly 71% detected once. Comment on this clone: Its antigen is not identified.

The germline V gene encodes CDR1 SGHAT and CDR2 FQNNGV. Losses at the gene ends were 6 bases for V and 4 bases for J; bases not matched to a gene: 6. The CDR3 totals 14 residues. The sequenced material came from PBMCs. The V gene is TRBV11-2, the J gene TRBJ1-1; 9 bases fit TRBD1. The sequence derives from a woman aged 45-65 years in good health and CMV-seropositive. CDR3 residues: CASSLDRGGTEAFF. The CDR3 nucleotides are TGTGCCAGCAGTCTTGACAGGGGGGGCACTGAAGCTTTCTTT.